This note documents a single T cell receptor beta chain sequence. Its antigen is unidentified. RNA transcripts gave rise to amplified TCR beta CDR3 regions. HTBI primers were the set used in a first-round RT-PCR of the TCR CDR3. MiXCR, run by TCRdb on the multiplex PCR reads, gives a single entry per CDR3 protein. The sample yields hundreds of thousands of distinct CDR3 sequences, roughly 14% seen once. This CDR3 has 13 amino acids. Trimming took off 4 bases at V and 7 bases at J, with 14 bases between the two ends. Germline V lookup: CDR1 DFQATT, CDR2 SNEGSKA (reference sequence). The source of the sample is a study of T cells in Graves' hyperthyroidism and ophthalmopathy. Study-wide findings and caveats: Peripheral blood also featured most of the thyroid clonotypes expanded above 0.001.

Ophthalmopathy patients showed a Clinical Activity Score of at least 3, NOSPECS grade of at least 4 and duration under 3 months. The sequenced sample consisted of blood. The J gene is TRBJ1-5, the V gene TRBV20-1; D is unresolved. The TCR comes from a middle-aged woman with Graves' ophthalmopathy. The CDR3 DNA reads as TGCAGTGCTACCCGACCTCCTAGCCAGCCCCAGCATTTT. Translation: CSATRPPSQPQHF.